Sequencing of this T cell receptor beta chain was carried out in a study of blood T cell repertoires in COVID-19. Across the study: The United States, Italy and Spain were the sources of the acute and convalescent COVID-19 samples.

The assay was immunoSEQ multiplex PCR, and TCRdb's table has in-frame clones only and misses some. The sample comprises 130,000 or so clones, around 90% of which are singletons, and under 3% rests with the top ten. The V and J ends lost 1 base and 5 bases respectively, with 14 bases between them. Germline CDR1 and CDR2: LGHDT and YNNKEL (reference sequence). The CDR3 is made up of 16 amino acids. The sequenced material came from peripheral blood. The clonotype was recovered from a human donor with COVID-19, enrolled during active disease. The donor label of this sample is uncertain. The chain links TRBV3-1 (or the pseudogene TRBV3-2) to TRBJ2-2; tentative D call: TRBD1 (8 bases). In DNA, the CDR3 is TGTGCCAGCAGCCAAGGATTACAGGGGGGGACCGGGGAGCTGTTTTTT. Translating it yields CASSQGLQGGTGELFF.